This is a list of T cell receptor beta chains from one sample in a study of T cell responses to AZD1222 COVID-19 vaccine. TCRdb's table, derived via immunoSEQ multiplex PCR, lists solely in-frame clones and lacks some. The sample comprises some 110,000 clones, about 90% of which are singletons, and roughly 1.8% rests with the top ten. Sample: peripheral blood, taken on day 0 of AZD1222 vaccination. Source of these receptors: an adult in good health. The conserved cysteine and the conserved F or W are not part of the CDR3 here. Fields, in order: J gene, D gene, V gene, clone size, CDR3 protein. The D gene is left open where the match is weak. Clone size is given for some rows only: seen once, a few or many times, or a class if the clone is expanded.

J gene: TRBJ2-1; D gene: TRBD2; V gene: TRBV6-2/TRBV6-3; clone size: few; CDR3 protein: ASSSTLTSARYNEQF
J gene: TRBJ1-4; D gene: -; V gene: TRBV5-1; clone size: -; CDR3 protein: ASRPDGGEKLF
J gene: TRBJ2-1; D gene: TRBD1; V gene: TRBV19; clone size: -; CDR3 protein: ASKRTGYNEQF
J gene: TRBJ1-2; D gene: -; V gene: TRBV14; clone size: -; CDR3 protein: ASSQESRGHYT
J gene: TRBJ2-1; D gene: -; V gene: TRBV6-1; clone size: once; CDR3 protein: ASSEVGQNEQF
J gene: TRBJ2-7; D gene: TRBD1; V gene: TRBV7-7; clone size: -; CDR3 protein: ASSFDRGPSYEQY
J gene: TRBJ2-3; D gene: -; V gene: TRBV7-9; clone size: -; CDR3 protein: ASSIPGTDTQY
J gene: TRBJ1-6; D gene: -; V gene: TRBV5-6; clone size: once; CDR3 protein: ASSLGRNNSPLH
J gene: TRBJ2-1; D gene: -; V gene: TRBV24-1; clone size: -; CDR3 protein: ATSDPYHPIADHEQF
J gene: TRBJ2-7; D gene: TRBD1; V gene: TRBV6-5; clone size: -; CDR3 protein: ASSILQGVEQY
J gene: TRBJ2-3; D gene: -; V gene: TRBV11-3; clone size: -; CDR3 protein: ASSSNSGDADTQY
J gene: TRBJ2-1; D gene: -; V gene: TRBV10-3; clone size: -; CDR3 protein: AISESNPYNEQF
J gene: TRBJ1-1; D gene: -; V gene: TRBV3-1/TRBV3-2; clone size: -; CDR3 protein: ASSQDLPNTEAF
J gene: TRBJ2-1; D gene: TRBD2; V gene: TRBV5-5; clone size: -; CDR3 protein: ASSLGGTIYNEQF
J gene: TRBJ1-1; D gene: -; V gene: TRBV20-1; clone size: -; CDR3 protein: SAEPNTEAF
J gene: TRBJ1-2; D gene: -; V gene: TRBV5-4; clone size: -; CDR3 protein: ASSLVAGPYT
J gene: TRBJ2-2; D gene: -; V gene: TRBV7-9; clone size: -; CDR3 protein: ASSLLAVNTGELF
J gene: TRBJ1-5; D gene: TRBD1; V gene: TRBV15; clone size: -; CDR3 protein: ATSGQGAGNQPQH
J gene: TRBJ2-1; D gene: TRBD2; V gene: TRBV4-3; clone size: -; CDR3 protein: ASSLAGGNIEQF
J gene: TRBJ1-1; D gene: TRBD1; V gene: TRBV28; clone size: -; CDR3 protein: ASSLRTGGTEAF
J gene: TRBJ1-6; D gene: -; V gene: TRBV30; clone size: -; CDR3 protein: AWSARYGGSYNSPLH
J gene: TRBJ2-4; D gene: -; V gene: TRBV7-2; clone size: -; CDR3 protein: ASSLLHIQY
J gene: TRBJ2-5; D gene: TRBD2; V gene: TRBV7-3; clone size: -; CDR3 protein: ASSLAGDETQY
J gene: TRBJ1-4; D gene: TRBD1; V gene: TRBV5-1; clone size: -; CDR3 protein: ASSSLVDRGHQKLF